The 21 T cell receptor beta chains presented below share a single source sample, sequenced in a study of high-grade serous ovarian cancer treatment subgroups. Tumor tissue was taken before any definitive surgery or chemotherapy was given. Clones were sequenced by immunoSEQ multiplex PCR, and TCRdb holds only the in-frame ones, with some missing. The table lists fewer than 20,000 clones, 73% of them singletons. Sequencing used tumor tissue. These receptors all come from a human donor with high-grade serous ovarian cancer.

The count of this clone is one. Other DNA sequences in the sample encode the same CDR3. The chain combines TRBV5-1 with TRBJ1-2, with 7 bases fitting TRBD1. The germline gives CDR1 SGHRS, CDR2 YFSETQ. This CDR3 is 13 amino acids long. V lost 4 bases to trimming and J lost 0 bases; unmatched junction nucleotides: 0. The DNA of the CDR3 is TGCGCCAGCAGCACAGGGGCTAACTATGGCTACACCTTC. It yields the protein CASSTGANYGYTF. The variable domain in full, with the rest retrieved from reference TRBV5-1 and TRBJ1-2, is KAGVTQTPRYLIKTRGQQVTLSCSPISGHRSVSWYQQTPGQGLQFLFEYFSETQRNKGNFPGRFSGRQFSNSRSEMNVSTLELGDSALYLCASSTGANYGYTFGSGTRLTVV.

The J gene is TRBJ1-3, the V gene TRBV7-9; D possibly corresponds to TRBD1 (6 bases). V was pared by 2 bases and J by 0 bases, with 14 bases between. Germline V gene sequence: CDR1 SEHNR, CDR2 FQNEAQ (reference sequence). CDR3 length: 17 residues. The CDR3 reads CASSLLTGKVSGNTIYF. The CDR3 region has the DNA TGTGCCAGCAGCTTACTTACAGGGAAAGTCTCTGGAAACACCATATATTTT. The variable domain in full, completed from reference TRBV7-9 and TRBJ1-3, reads DTGVSQNPRHKITKRGQNVTFRCDPISEHNRLYWYRQTLGQGPEFLTYFQNEAQLEKSRLLSDRFSAERPKGSFSTLEIQRTEQGDSAMYLCASSLLTGKVSGNTIYFGEGSWLTVV.

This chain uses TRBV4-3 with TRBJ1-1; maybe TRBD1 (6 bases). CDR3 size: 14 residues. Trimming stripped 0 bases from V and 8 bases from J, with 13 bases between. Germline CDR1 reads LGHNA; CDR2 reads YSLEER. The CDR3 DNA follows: TGCGCCAGCAGCCAAGATCTAGGGCAGGGGGAAGCTTTCTTT. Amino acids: CASSQDLGQGEAFF.

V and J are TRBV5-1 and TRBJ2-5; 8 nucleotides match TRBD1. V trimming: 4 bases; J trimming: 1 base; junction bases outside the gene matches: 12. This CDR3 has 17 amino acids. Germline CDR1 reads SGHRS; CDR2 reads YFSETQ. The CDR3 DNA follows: TGCGCCAGCAGCAGGGGACAGGTCAGGGAATTCCAAGAGACCCAGTACTTC. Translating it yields CASSRGQVREFQETQYF.

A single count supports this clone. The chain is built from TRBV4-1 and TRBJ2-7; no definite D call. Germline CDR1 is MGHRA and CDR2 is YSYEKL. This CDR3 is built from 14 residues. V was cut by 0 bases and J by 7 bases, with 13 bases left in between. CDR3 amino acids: CASSQEVAVGEQYF. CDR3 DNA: TGCGCCAGCAGCCAAGAGGTAGCCGTGGGAGAGCAGTACTTC.

CDR3 protein: CASSRIHNYGYTF. CDR3 DNA sequence: TGTGCCAGCAGCAGGATACATAACTATGGCTACACCTTC. The chain recombines TRBV21-1 with TRBJ1-2. TRBV21-1 is deemed a pseudogene. The CDR3 length is 13 residues.

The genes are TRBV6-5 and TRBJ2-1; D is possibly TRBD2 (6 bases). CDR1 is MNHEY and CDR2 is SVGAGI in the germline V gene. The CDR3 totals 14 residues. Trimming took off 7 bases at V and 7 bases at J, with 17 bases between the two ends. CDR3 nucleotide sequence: TGTGCCAGCACCTATAGTTTGCTAGCGAATGAGCAGTTCTTC. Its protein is CASTYSLLANEQFF.

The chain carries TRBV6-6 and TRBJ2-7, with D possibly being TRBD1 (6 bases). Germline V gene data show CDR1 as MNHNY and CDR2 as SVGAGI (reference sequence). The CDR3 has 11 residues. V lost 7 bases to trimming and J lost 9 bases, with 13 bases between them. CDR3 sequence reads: CASTEGGTQYF. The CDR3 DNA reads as TGTGCCAGCACCGAAGGGGGAACGCAGTACTTC.

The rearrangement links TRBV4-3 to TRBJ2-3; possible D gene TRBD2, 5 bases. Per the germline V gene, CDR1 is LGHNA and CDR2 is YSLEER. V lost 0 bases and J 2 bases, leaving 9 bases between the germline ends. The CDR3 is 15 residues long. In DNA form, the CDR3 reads TGCGCCAGCAGCCAAGATAAACGGGACACAGATACGCAGTATTTT. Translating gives CASSQDKRDTDTQYF.

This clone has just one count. The chain's CDR3 is CSASSGFEQYF. CDR3 DNA sequence: TGCAGCGCCAGTTCAGGGTTCGAGCAGTACTTC. This chain connects TRBV20-1 to TRBJ2-7; weak D call: TRBD1 (5 bases). Per the germline V gene, CDR1 is DFQATT and CDR2 is SNEGSKA (reference sequence). CDR3 length: 11 residues.

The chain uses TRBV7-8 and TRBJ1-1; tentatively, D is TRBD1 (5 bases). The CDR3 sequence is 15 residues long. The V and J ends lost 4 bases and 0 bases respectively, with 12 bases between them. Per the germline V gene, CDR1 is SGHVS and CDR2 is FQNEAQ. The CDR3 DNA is TGTGCCAGCAGCTCCGGGGCCCCTTTGAACACTGAAGCTTTCTTT. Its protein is CASSSGAPLNTEAFF.

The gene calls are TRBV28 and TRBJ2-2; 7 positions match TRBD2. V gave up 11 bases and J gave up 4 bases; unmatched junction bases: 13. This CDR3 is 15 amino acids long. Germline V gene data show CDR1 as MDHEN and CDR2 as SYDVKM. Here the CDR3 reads CAAGRRGTFTGELFF. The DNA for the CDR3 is TGTGCCGCCGGACGGCGGGGGACCTTCACCGGGGAGCTGTTTTTT. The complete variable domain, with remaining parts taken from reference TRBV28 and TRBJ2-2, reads DVKVTQSSRYLVKRTGEKVFLECVQDMDHENMFWYRQDPGLGLRLIYFSYDVKMKEKGDIPEGYSVSREKKERFSLILESASTNQTSMYLCAAGRRGTFTGELFFGEGSRLTVL.

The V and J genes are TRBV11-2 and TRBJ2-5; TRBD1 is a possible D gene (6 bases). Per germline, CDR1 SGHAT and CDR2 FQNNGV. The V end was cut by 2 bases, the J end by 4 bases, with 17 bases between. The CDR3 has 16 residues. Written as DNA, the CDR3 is TGTGCCAGCAGCTTACATCAGGGACATCAAATAGAGACCCAGTACTTC. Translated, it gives CASSLHQGHQIETQYF.

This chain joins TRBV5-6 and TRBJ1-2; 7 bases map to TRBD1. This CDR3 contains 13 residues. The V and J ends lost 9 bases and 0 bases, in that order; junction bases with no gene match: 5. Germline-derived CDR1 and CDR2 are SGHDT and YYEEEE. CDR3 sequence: CATRTGANYGYTF. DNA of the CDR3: TGTGCCACCCGGACAGGAGCTAACTATGGCTACACCTTC.

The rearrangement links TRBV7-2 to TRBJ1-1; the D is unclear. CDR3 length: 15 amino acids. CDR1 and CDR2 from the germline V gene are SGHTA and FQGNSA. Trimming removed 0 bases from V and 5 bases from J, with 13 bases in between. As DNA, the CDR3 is TGTGCCAGCAGCTTAGCCGCCGTCCCAGCTACTGAAGCTTTCTTT. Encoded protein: CASSLAAVPATEAFF.

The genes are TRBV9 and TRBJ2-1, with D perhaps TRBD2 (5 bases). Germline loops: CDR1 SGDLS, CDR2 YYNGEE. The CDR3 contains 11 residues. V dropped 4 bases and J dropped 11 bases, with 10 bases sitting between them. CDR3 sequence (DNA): TGTGCCAGCAGCCTGTCCGGGAAGCAGTTCTTC. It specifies CASSLSGKQFF.

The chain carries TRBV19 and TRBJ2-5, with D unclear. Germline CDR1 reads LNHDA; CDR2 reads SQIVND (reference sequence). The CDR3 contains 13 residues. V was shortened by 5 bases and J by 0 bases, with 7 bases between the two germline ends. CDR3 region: CASSEQYQETQYF. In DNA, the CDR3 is TGTGCCAGTAGTGAACAGTACCAAGAGACCCAGTACTTC.

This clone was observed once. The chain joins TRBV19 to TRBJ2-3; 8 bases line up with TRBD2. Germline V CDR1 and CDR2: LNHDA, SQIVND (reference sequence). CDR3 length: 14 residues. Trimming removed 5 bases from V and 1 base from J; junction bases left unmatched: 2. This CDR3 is CASSPGLGTDTQYF. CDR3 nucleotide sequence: TGTGCCAGTAGTCCGGGACTAGGCACAGATACGCAGTATTTT. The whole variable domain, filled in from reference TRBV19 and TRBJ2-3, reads DGGITQSPKYLFRKEGQNVTLSCEQNLNHDAMYWYRQDPGQGLRLIYYSQIVNDFQKGDIAEGYSVSREKKESFPLTVTSAQKNPTAFYLCASSPGLGTDTQYFGPGTRLTVL.

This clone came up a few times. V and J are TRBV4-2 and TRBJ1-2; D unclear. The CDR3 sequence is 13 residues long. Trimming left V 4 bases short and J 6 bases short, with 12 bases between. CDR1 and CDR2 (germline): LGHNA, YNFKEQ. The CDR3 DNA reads TGTGCCAGCAGCCGAGGACGGGAGGATGGCTACACCTTC. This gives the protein CASSRGREDGYTF.

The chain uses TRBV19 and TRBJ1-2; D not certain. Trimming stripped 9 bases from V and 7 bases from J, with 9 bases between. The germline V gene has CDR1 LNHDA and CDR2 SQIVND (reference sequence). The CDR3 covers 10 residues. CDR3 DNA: TGTGCCAGGACTTGGGGTGGCTACACCTTC. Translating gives CARTWGGYTF.

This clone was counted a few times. As DNA, the CDR3 is TGCGCCAGCAGCTTGTCGGCAGACACTGAAGCTTTCTTT. It yields the protein CASSLSADTEAFF. The gene calls are TRBV5-1 and TRBJ1-1; unclear D gene. The CDR3 has 13 amino acids. Germline V gene lookup returns CDR1 SGHRS and CDR2 YFSETQ. V lost 1 base and J 3 bases, leaving 7 bases between the germline ends.